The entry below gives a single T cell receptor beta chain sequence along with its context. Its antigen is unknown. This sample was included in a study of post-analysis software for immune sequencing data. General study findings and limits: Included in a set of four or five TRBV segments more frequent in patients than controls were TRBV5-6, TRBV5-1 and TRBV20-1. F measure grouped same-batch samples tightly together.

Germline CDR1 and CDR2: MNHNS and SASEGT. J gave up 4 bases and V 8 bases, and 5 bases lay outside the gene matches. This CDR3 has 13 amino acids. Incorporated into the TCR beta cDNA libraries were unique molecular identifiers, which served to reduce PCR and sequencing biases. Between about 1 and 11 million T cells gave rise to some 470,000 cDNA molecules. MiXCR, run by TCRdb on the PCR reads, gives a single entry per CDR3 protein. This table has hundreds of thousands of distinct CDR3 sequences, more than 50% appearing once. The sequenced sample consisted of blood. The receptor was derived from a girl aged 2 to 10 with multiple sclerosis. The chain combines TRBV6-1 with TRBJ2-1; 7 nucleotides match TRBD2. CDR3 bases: TGTGCCAGCGGGCTAGCGGAATACAATGAGCAGTTCTTC. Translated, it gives CASGLAEYNEQFF.